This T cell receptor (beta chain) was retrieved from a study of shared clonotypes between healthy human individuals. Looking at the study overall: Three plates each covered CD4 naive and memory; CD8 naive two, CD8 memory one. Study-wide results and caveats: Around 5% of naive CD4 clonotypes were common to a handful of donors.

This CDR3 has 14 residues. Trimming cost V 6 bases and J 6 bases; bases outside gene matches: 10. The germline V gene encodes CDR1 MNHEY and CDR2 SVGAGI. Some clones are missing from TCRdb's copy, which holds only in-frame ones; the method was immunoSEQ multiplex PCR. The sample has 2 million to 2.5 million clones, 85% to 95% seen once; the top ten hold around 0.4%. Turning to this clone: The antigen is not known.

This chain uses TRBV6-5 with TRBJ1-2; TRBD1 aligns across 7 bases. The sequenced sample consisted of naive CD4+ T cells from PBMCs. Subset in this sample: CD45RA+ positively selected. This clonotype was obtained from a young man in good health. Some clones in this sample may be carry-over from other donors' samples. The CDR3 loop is CASRKVDRVHGYTF. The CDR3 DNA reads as TGTGCCAGCAGAAAGGTTGACAGGGTCCATGGCTACACCTTC.